Listed here is a single T cell receptor (beta chain). The sample comes from a study of cytomegalovirus exposure and HLA in healthy donors. This PCR relied on a set of 60 Vbeta primers and 13 Jbeta primers. TCRdb's table, derived via immunoSEQ multiplex PCR, lists solely in-frame clones and lacks some. The sample table includes 95,000 to 150,000 clones. The V end lost 1 base, the J end lost 5 bases, and 18 bases lay between the germline ends. The V gene's germline CDR1 is SNHLY and CDR2 FYNNEI. The CDR3 contains 17 residues. This sequence originates from a man aged 40-50 years in good health and CMV-seronegative. The rearrangement uses TRBV2 and TRBJ1-5; tentatively, D is TRBD1 (5 bases). Sequenced input: PBMCs. The CDR3 DNA follows: TGTGCCAGCAGTGAAGAGACCAGGGCCTGGGGCGATCAGCCCCAGCATTTT. It specifies CASSEETRAWGDQPQHF.